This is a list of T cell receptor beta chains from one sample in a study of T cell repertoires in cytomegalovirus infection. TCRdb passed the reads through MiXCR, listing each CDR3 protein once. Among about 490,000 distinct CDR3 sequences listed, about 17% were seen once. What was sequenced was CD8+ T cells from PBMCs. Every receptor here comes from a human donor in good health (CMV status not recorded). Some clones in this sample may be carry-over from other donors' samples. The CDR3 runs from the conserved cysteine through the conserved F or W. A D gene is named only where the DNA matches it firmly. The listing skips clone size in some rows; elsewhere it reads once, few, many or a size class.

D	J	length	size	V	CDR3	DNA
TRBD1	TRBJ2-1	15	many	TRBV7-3	CASSLYSGGFDEQFF	TGTGCCAGCAGCTTATACTCAGGGGGCTTCGATGAGCAGTTCTTC
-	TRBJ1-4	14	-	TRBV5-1	CASRLPGNNEKLFF	TGCGCCAGCAGGTTACCAGGGAATAATGAAAAACTGTTTTTT
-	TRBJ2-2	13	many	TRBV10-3	CAIMGLNTGELFF	TGTGCCATCATGGGACTGAACACCGGGGAGCTGTTTTTT
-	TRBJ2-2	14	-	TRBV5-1	CASSLPSSGGELFF	TGCGCCAGCAGCTTGCCCAGCAGTGGCGGGGAGCTGTTTTTT
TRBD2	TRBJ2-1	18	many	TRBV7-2	CASSLAHGGLAGFNEQFF	TGTGCCAGCAGCTTAGCCCATGGGGGACTAGCGGGATTTAATGAGCAGTTCTTC
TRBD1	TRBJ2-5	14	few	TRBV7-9	CASSLTGGKETQYF	TGTGCCAGCAGCTTGACAGGGGGGAAAGAGACCCAGTACTTC
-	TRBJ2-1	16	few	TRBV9	CASSVVGRSSYNEQFF	TGTGCCAGCAGCGTAGTTGGGAGGAGCTCCTACAATGAGCAGTTCTTC
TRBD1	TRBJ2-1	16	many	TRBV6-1	CASSGRTGVPFGEQFF	TGTGCCAGCAGTGGACGGACAGGGGTCCCCTTTGGGGAGCAGTTCTTC
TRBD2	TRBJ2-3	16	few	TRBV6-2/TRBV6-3	CASSYSGTSGRNTQYF	TGTGCCAGCAGTTACTCAGGGACTAGCGGGAGAAATACGCAGTATTTT
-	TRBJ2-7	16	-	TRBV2	CASRYLPGPFSYEQYF	TGTGCCAGCAGGTACTTGCCGGGGCCCTTCTCCTACGAGCAGTACTTC
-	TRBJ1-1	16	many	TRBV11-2	CASSLWTNTMNTEAFF	TGTGCCAGCAGCTTGTGGACAAACACCATGAACACTGAAGCTTTCTTT
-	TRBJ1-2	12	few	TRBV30	CAWTGSNYGYTF	TGTGCCTGGACAGGCAGCAACTATGGCTACACCTTC
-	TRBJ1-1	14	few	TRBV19	CASSIISTGTEAFF	TGTGCCAGTAGTATTATTTCGACAGGCACTGAAGCTTTCTTT
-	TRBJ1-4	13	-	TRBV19	CASSIDRTEKLFF	TGTGCCAGTAGTATAGATAGGACCGAAAAACTGTTTTTT
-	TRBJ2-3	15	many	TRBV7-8	CASSPGRTSTDTQYF	TGTGCCAGCAGCCCAGGGCGGACTAGCACAGATACGCAGTATTTT
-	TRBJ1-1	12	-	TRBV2	CASSMENTEAFF	TGTGCCAGCAGTATGGAGAACACTGAAGCTTTCTTT
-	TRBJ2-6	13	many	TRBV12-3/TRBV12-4	CASTYSGANVLTF	TGTGCCAGCACCTACTCTGGGGCCAACGTCCTGACTTTC